This T cell receptor beta chain was found in a study of identifying expanded T cells in peripheral blood. The CDR3 contains 14 residues. CDR1 and CDR2 (germline): SGHNT, YYREEE (reference sequence). After removal of 4 bases from V and 3 bases from J, the junction contained 5 bases not matched to a gene. Method: immunoSEQ multiplex PCR; TCRdb's copy keeps in-frame clones and lacks some. The top ten clones hold 15% to 20% of a sample with 100,000 or so clones, 87% of them seen once. This TCR was recovered from a person aged 18-70 years in good health. Sequencing was performed on blood. The rearrangement uses TRBV5-4 and TRBJ2-3; 7 nucleotides match TRBD2. Written as DNA, the CDR3 is TGTGCCAGCAGCCTCGGACTAGGGACAGATACGCAGTATTTT. It codes for CASSLGLGTDTQYF.